This T cell receptor (beta chain) comes out of a study of T-cell reconstitution after alpha-beta-depleted transplantation in children. J gave up 6 bases and V 0 bases, and 3 bases lay outside the gene matches. The germline CDR1 and CDR2 sequences are SGHRS and YFSETQ. The CDR3 runs 14 residues. In its sample, this clonotype was seen many times. Unique molecular identifiers featured in how the TCRbeta library was prepared. TCRdb recomputed calls from the PCR reads with MiXCR, one row per CDR3 protein. This sample has a few hundred thousand distinct CDR3 sequences, with 10% found just once. The sample was PBMCs from the stem cell graft donor, taken from the stem cell graft. The TCR sequence derives from a human donor who donated a stem cell graft to a child with acute lymphoblastic leukemia. The chain recombines TRBV5-1 with TRBJ2-1; 7 bases map to TRBD1. The CDR3 DNA reads as TGCGCCAGCAGCTTGGCCCCAGGGGGCAATGAGCAGTTCTTC. Its translation is CASSLAPGGNEQFF.